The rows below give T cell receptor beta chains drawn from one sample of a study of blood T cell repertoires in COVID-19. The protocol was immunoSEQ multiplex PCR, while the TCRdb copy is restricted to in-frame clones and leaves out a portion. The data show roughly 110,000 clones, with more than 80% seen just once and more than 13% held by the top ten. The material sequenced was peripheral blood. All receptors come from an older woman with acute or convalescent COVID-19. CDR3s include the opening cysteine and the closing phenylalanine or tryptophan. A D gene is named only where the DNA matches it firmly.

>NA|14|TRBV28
CASSFGGRSNIQYF
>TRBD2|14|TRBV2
CASSGLAGGETQYF
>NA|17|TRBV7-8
CASSLWARGSSYNEQFF
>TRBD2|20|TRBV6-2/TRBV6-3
CASSYVLLAGGLKSYNEQFF
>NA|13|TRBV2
CASSGLEREKLFF
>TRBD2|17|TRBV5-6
CASNRLAGGSSTDTQYF
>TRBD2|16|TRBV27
CASSPRTSGSRNEQFF
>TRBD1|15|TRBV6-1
CASSEHRGGGNTIYF
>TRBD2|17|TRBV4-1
CASSKGLAETNTGELFF
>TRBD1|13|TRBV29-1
CSVGTGIGTEAFF
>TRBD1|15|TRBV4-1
CASSAGTANTGELFF
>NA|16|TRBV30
CAWNRGGGGDNQPQHF
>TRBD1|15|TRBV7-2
CASSSRQGSNQPQHF
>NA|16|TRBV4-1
CASSQSAESSYNEQFF
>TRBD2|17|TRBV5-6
CASSLGGTPGLVNEQYF
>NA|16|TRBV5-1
CASSLVSGSRQETQYF
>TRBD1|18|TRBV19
CASSIGKFDRVNNYGYTF
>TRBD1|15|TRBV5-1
CASSLDGQVSYEQYF
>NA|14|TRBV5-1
CASRQADYNSPLHF
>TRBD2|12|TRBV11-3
CASSLPSGEQFF
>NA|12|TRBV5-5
CASSLTLYEQYF
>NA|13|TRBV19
CASSLGSNYGYTF
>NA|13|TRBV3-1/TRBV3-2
CASSQTRAGELFF
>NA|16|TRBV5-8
CASSLAISANTGELFF
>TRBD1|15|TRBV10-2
CASRNGQGANEKLFF
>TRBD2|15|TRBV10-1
CASREISGGVNTQYF
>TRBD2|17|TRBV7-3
CASSFRIGLATPNEQFF
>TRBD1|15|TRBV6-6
CASSNRDRGLSPLHF
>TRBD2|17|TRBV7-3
CASPTRYGLAGVYEQYF
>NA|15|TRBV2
CASSVQGDRNQPQHF
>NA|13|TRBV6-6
CASGRQRAYEQYF
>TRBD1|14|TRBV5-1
CASSLRQGNTEAFF
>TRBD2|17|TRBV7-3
CASSSQRLAGNYNEQFF
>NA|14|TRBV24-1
CATSGGTSTDTQYF
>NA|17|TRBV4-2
CASSLKEGRGGTDTQYF
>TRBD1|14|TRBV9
CASSVDTGGTEAFF
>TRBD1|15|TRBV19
CASSDRDRVRSGQFF
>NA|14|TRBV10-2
CASYWTVNTGELFF
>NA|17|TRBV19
CASSMNRGGDRFEKLFF
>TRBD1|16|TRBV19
CASIIPGTGDNYGYTF
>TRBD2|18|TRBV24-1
CATSDPRTSGVMWETQYF
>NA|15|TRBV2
CASLRSALRWNEQFF
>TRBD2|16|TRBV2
CASTDPGGTNTGELFF
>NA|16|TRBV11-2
CASSPDAGAVVDGYTF
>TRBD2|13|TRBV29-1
CSVIAGGPYEQYF
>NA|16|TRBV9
CASSVAVDRGNYGYTF
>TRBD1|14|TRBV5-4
CASSLQGAGEKLFF